This T cell receptor (beta chain) was captured in a study of cytomegalovirus exposure and HLA in healthy donors. Study-wide points: For presence/absence analyses, sequencing depth was assumed to be roughly uniform across donors. Reportedly, diagnosis of cytomegalovirus status by the classifier showed high specificity and sensitivity. Clonal expansion, a later analysis showed, was greater in HLA-associated TCR beta chains than in equally common others.

Remarks on this clone: The antigen remains unidentified.

From germline, CDR1 is ENHRY and CDR2 SYGVKD. V was clipped by 0 bases and J by 5 bases, with 13 bases between them. The CDR3 is made up of 16 amino acids. The PCR ran on 60 Vbeta and 13 Jbeta primers. Sequenced by immunoSEQ multiplex PCR; TCRdb stores in-frame clones only, minus some. The sample holds more than 50,000 clones, roughly 73% seen once. The chain combines TRBV10-3 with TRBJ2-2; D ambiguous. Sequenced sample: PBMCs. The TCR sequence derives from a woman aged 35 to 49 in good health and CMV-seropositive. Written as DNA, the CDR3 is TGTGCCATCAGTGAGTCAGGCAGCAGGCTAACCGGGGAGCTGTTTTTT. The encoded protein is CAISESGSRLTGELFF.